This T cell receptor beta chain stems from a study of T cells in Graves' hyperthyroidism and ophthalmopathy. Diagnostic assessment was based on clinical symptoms, serum thyroxine and TRAb, thyroid ultrasound and orbital computed tomography. Germline CDR1 and CDR2: MNHEY and SMNVEV (reference sequence). The junction had 9 bases not matched to a gene; V was cut back by 8 bases and J by 11 bases. The CDR3 consists of 12 residues. The source material, RNA transcripts, was used to amplify TCR beta CDR3 regions. A set of HTBI primers served as the primers for a first-round RT-PCR of the TCR CDR3. TCRdb reprocessed the multiplex PCR reads with MiXCR, giving one entry per CDR3 protein. The table has fewer than 450,000 distinct CDR3 sequences, less than 20% seen once. This clonotype appeared a few times.

The sequenced sample was blood. The TCR originated in a young man with Graves' ophthalmopathy. The rearrangement links TRBV27 to TRBJ1-5, with 7 positions matching TRBD1. This CDR3 reads CASGSVRGSQHF. DNA of the CDR3: TGTGCCAGCGGGAGCGTCAGGGGGTCCCAGCATTTT.